One and the same sample provided the 5 T cell receptor beta chains below, sequenced in a study of blood T cell repertoires in COVID-19. TCRdb's table, derived via immunoSEQ multiplex PCR, lists solely in-frame clones and lacks some. Among just under 350,000 clones listed, 75% to 90% were seen once. Specimen: peripheral blood. Receptor source: a woman between 50 and 59 years old with COVID-19, enrolled during active disease.

The chain uses TRBV4-2 and TRBJ2-1; TRBD2 matches 8 bases. The ends lost 1 base at V and 4 bases at J; junction bases unmatched: 6. CDR3 length: 16 residues. Germline V lookup: CDR1 LGHNA, CDR2 YNFKEQ. CDR3 amino acids: CASSQGRLAGYNEQFF. For the CDR3, the DNA is TGTGCCAGCAGCCAAGGTCGGCTAGCGGGTTACAATGAGCAGTTCTTC.

The J gene is TRBJ2-7, the V gene TRBV19; the match to TRBD2 covers 8 bases. Per the germline V gene, CDR1 is LNHDA and CDR2 is SQIVND (reference sequence). V dropped 4 bases and J dropped 1; count of bases not matched to a gene: 3. The CDR3 has 14 residues. CDR3: CASSTGTSSYEQYF. Here the CDR3 DNA reads TGTGCCAGTAGTACCGGGACTAGTTCCTACGAGCAGTACTTC.

The chain links TRBV5-1 to TRBJ2-2; maybe TRBD1 (5 bases). Germline V lookup: CDR1 SGHRS, CDR2 YFSETQ. The CDR3 length is 17 residues. V lost 1 base and J 0 bases, leaving 13 bases between the germline ends. The CDR3 here is CASSLHDSGTNTGELFF. The CDR3, as DNA: TGCGCCAGCAGCTTGCACGATTCAGGGACGAACACCGGGGAGCTGTTTTTT.

Only one count was recorded for this clone. The V gene is TRBV3-1 (or the pseudogene TRBV3-2), the J gene TRBJ1-1; D might be TRBD1 (6 bases). The CDR3 runs to 15 residues. V lost 4 bases and J lost 4, with 16 bases in between. The germline gives CDR1 LGHDT, CDR2 YNNKEL (reference sequence). CDR3 protein: CASSLLTGRGTEAFF. The CDR3 nucleotides read TGTGCCAGCAGCCTACTGACAGGCAGAGGCACTGAAGCTTTCTTT.

J is TRBJ2-7 and V is TRBV20-1; the match to TRBD2 covers 9 bases. The V segment lost 3 bases and the J segment 5 bases; nucleotides outside the gene matches: 8. This CDR3 spans 14 amino acids. Germline V gene lookup returns CDR1 DFQATT and CDR2 SNEGSKA (reference sequence). CDR3 loop: CSASVASGRNEQYF. CDR3 sequence (DNA): TGCAGTGCTAGTGTTGCGAGCGGGAGGAACGAGCAGTACTTC.